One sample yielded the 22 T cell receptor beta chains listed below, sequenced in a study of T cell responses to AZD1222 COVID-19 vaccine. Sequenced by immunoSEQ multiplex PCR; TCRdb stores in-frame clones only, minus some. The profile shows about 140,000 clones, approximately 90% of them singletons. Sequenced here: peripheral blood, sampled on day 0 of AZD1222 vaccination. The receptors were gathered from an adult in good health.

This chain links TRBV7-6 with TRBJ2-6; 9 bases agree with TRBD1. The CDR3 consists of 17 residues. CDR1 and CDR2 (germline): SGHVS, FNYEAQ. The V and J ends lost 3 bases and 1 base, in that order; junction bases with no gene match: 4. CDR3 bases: TGTGCCAGCAGCTTCCGGGACAGGGCGTCTGGGGCCAACGTCCTGACTTTC. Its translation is CASSFRDRASGANVLTF. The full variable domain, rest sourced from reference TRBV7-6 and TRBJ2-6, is GAGVSQSPRYKVTKRGQDVALRCDPISGHVSLYWYRQALGQGPEFLTYFNYEAQQDKSGLPNDRFSAERPEGSISTLTIQRTEQRDSAMYRCASSFRDRASGANVLTFGAGSRLTVL.

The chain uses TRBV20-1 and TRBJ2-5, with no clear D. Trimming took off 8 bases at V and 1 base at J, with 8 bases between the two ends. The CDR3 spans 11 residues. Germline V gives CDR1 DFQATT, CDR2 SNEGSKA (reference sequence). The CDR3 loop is CSPGGQETQYF. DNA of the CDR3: TGCAGTCCCGGTGGCCAAGAGACCCAGTACTTC.

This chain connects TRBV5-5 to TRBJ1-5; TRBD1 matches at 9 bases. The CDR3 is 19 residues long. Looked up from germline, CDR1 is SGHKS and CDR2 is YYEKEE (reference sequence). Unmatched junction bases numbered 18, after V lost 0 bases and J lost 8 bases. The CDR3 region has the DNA TGTGCCAGCAGCTTGGAGGGACAGGGTTCCGCCTCGATTAGGGAGCCCCAGCATTTT. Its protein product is CASSLEGQGSASIREPQHF.

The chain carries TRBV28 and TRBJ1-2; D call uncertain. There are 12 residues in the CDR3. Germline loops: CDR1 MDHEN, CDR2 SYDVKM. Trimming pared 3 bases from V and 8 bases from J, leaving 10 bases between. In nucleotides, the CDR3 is TGTGCCAGCAGTTTCGCCGGGCGCGGCTACACCTTC. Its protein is CASSFAGRGYTF.

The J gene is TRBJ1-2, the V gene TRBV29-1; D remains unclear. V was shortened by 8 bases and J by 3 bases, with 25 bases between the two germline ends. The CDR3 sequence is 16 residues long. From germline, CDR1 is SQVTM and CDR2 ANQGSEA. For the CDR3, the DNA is TGCAGCTATACTGGCCACAGACCACAAGGAGACTATGGCTACACCTTC. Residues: CSYTGHRPQGDYGYTF.

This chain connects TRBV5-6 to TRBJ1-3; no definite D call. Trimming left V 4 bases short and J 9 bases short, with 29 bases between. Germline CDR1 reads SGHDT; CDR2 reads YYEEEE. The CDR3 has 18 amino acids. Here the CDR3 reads CASSPAGRRRGGFGTIYF. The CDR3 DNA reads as TGTGCCAGCAGCCCTGCGGGCAGGCGGCGTGGTGGATTCGGCACCATATATTTT.

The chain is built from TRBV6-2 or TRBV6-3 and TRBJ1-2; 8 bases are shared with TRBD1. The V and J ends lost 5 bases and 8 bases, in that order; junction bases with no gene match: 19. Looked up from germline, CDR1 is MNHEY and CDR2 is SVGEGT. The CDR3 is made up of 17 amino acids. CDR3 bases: TGTGCCAGCAGTGAGACAGGGGACGGTCTACTTGGGGGAGGCTACACCTTC. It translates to CASSETGDGLLGGGYTF.

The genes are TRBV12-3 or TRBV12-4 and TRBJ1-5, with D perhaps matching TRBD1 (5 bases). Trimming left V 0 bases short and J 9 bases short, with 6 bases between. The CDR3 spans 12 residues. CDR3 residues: CASSLAGRPQHF. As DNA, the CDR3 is TGTGCCAGCAGTTTAGCGGGACGGCCCCAGCATTTT.

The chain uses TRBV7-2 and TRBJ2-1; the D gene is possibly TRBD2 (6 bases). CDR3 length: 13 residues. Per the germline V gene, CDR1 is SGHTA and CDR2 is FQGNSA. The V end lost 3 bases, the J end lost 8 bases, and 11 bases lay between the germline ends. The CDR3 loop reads CASSFRRDDEQFF. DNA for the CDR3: TGTGCCAGCAGCTTTAGGCGGGACGATGAGCAGTTCTTC.

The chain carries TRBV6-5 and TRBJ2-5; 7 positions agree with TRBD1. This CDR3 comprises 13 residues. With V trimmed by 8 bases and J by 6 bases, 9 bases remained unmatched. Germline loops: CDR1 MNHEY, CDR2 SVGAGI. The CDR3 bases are TGTGCCAGCGCACCCGGGACAGTTAAGACCCAGTACTTC. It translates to CASAPGTVKTQYF.

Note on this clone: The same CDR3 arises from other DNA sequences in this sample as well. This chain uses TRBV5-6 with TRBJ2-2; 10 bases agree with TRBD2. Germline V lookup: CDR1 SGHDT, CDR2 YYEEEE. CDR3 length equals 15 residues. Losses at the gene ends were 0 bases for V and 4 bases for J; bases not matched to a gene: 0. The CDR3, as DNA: TGTGCCAGCAGCTTGGTAGCGGGAGGCACCGGGGAGCTGTTTTTT. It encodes CASSLVAGGTGELFF.

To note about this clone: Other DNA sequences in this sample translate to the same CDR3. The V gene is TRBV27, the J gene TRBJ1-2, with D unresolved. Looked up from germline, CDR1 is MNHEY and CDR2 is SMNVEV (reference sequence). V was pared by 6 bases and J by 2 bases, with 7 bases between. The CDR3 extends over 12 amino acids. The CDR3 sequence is CASSRGNYGYTF. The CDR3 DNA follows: TGTGCCAGCAGCCGAGGGAACTATGGCTACACCTTC.

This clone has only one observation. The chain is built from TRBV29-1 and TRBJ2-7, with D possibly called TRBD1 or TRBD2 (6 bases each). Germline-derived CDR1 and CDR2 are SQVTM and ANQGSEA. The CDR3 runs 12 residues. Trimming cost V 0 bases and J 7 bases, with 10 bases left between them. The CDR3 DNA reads TGCAGCGTTGAAGATCAGGGGAGGGAGCAGTACTTC. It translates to CSVEDQGREQYF.

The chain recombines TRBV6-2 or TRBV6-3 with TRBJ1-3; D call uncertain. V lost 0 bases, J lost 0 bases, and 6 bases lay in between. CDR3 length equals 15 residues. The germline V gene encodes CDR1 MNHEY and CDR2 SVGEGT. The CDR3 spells CASSYSIDSGNTIYF. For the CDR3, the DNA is TGTGCCAGCAGTTACTCGATCGACTCTGGAAACACCATATATTTT.

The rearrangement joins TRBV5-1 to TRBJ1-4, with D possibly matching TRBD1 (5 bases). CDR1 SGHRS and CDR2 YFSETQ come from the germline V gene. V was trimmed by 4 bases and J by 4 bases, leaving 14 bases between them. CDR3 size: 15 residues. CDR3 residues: CASSPSQGSNEKLFF. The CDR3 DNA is TGCGCCAGCAGCCCCTCCCAGGGAAGTAATGAAAAACTGTTTTTT.

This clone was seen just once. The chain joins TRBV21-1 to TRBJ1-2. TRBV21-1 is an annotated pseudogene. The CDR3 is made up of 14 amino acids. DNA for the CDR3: TGTGCCAGCAGCACCCCCGACGGGAACTATGGCTACACCTTC. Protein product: CASSTPDGNYGYTF.

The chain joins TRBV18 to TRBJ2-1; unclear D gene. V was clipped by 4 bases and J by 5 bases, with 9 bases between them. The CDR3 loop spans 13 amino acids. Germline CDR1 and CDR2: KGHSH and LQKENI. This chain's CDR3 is CASSQGINNEQFF. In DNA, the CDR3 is TGTGCCAGCTCACAGGGAATAAACAATGAGCAGTTCTTC.

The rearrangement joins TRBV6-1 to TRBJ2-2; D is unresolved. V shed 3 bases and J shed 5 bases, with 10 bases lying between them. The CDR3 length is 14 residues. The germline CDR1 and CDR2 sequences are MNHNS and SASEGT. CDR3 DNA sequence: TGTGCCAGCAGTGATTTGGCTCCTACCGGGGAGCTGTTTTTT. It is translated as CASSDLAPTGELFF.

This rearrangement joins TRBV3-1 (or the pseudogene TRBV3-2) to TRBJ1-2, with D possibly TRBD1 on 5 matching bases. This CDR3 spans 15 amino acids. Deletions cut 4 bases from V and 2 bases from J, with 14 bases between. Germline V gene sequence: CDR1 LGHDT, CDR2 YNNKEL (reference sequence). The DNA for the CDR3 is TGTGCCAGCAGCCGCCAACCCGGGGGAAACTATGGCTACACCTTC. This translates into CASSRQPGGNYGYTF.

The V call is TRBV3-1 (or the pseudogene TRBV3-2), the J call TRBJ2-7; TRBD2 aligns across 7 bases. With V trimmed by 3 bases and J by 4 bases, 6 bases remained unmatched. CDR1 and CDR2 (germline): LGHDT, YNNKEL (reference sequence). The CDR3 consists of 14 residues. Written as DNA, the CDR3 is TGTGCCAGCAGCCAGGTCCGGGGGGTATACGAGCAGTACTTC. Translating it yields CASSQVRGVYEQYF.

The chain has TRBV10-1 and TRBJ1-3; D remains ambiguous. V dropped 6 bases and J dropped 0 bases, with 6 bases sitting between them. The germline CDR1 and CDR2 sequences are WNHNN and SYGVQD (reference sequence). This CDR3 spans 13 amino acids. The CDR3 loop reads CASRESSGNTIYF. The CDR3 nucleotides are TGCGCCAGCAGGGAAAGCTCTGGAAACACCATATATTTT.

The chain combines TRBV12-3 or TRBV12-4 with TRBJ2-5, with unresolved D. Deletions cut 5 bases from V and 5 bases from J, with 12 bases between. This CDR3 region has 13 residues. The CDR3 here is CASSRLYSETQYF. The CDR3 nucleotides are TGTGCCAGCAGTCGTCTTTACTCGGAGACCCAGTACTTC.